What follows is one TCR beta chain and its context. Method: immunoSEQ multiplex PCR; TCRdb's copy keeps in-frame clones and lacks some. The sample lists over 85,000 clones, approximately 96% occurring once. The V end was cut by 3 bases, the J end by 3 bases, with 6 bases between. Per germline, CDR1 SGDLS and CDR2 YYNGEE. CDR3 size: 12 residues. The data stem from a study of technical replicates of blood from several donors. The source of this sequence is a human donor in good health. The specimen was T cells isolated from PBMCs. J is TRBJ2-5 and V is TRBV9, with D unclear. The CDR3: CASSEPEETQYF. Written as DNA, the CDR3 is TGTGCCAGCAGCGAGCCGGAAGAGACCCAGTACTTC.